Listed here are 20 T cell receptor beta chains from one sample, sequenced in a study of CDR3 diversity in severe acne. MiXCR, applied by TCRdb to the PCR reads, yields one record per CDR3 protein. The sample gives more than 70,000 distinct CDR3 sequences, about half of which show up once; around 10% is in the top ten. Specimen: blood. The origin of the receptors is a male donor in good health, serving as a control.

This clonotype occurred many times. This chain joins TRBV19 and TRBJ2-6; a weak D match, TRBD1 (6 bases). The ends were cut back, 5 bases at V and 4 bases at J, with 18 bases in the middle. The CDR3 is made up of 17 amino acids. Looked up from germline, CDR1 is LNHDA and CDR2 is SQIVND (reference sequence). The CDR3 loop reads CASSLRTDMGGANVLTF. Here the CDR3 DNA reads TGTGCCAGTAGTCTACGGACAGACATGGGAGGGGCCAACGTCCTGACTTTC.

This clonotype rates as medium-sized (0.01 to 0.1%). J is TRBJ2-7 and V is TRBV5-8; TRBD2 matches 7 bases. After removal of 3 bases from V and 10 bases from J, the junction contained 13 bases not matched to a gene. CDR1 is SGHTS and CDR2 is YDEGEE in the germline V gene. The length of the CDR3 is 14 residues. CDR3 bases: TGTGCCAGCAGCTCCCAAGCCGGGGGGTATGAACAGTACTTC. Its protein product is CASSSQAGGYEQYF.

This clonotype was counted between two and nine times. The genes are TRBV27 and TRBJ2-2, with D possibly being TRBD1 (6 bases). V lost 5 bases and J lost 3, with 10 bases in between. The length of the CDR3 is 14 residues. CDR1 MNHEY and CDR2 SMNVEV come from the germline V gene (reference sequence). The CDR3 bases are TGTGCCAGCAGTGCTACAGGGTACACCGGGGAGCTGTTTTTT. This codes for CASSATGYTGELFF.

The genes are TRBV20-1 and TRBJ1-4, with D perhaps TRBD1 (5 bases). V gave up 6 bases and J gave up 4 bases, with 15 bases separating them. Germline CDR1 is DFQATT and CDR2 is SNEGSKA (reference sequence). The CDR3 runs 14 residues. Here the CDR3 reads CSASETGFNEKLFF. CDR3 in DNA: TGCAGTGCCAGTGAAACAGGATTTAATGAAAAACTGTTTTTT.

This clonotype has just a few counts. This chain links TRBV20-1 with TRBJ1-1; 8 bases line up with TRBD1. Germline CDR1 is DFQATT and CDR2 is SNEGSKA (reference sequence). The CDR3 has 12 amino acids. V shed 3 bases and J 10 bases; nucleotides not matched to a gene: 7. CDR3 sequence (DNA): TGCAGTGCTAGTGGACAGGGTCCCAGAGCTTTCTTT. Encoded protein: CSASGQGPRAFF.

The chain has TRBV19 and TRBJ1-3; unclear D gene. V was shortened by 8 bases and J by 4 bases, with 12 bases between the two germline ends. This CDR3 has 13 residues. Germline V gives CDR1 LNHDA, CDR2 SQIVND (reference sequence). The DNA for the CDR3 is TGTGCCAGTTCCAAGGAGCGGGGAAACACCATATATTTT. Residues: CASSKERGNTIYF. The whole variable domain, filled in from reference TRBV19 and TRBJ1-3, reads DGGITQSPKYLFRKEGQNVTLSCEQNLNHDAMYWYRQDPGQGLRLIYYSQIVNDFQKGDIAEGYSVSREKKESFPLTVTSAQKNPTAFYLCASSKERGNTIYFGEGSWLTVV.

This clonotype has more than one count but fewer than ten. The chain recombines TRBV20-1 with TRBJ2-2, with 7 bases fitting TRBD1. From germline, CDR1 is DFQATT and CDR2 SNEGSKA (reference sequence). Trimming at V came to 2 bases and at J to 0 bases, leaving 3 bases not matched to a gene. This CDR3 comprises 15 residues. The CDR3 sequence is CSARQGDTNTGELFF. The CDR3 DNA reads TGCAGTGCTAGACAGGGGGATACGAACACCGGGGAGCTGTTTTTT.

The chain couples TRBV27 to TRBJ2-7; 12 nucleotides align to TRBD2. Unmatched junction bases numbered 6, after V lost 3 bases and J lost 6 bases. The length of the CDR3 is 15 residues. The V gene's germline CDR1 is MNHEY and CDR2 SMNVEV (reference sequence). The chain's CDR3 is CASSLTSGSIGEQYF. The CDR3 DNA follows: TGTGCCAGCAGTTTGACTAGCGGGAGTATCGGCGAGCAGTACTTC.

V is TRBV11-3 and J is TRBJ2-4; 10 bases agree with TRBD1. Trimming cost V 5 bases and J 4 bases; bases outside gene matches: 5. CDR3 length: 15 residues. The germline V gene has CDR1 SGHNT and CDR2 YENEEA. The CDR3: CASSQGQGLKNIQYF. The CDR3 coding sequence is TGTGCCAGCAGCCAGGGACAGGGGCTAAAAAACATTCAGTACTTC.

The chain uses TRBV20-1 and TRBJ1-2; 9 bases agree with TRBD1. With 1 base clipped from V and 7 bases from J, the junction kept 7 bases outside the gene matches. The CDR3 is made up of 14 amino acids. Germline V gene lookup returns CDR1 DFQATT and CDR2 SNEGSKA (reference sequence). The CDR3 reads CSARVPGQGGGYTF. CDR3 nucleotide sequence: TGCAGTGCTAGAGTCCCGGGACAGGGAGGTGGCTACACCTTC.

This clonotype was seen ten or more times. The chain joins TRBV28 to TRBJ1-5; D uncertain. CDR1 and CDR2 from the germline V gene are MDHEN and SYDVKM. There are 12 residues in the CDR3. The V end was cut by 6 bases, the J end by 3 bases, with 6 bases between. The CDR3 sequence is CASRALNQPQHF. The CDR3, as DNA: TGTGCCAGCAGGGCCCTCAATCAGCCCCAGCATTTT.

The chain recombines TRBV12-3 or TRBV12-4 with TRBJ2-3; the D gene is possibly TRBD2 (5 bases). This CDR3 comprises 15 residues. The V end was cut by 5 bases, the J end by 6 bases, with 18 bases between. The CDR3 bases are TGTGCCAGCAGTCGCCTTCTAACGGAGGAGGATACGCAGTATTTT. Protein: CASSRLLTEEDTQYF.

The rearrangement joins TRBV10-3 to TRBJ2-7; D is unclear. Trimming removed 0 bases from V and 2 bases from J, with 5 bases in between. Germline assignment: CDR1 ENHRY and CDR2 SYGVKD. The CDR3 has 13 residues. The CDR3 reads CAISESEAYEQYF. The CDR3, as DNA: TGTGCCATCAGTGAGTCGGAAGCCTACGAGCAGTACTTC.

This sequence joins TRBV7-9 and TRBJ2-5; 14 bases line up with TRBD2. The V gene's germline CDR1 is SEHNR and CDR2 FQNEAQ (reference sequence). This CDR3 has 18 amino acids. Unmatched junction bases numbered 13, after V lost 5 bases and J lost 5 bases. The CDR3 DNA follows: TGTGCCAGCAGCATCGTGGGTCGACTAGCGGGGGGGCCGGAGACCCAGTACTTC. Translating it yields CASSIVGRLAGGPETQYF.

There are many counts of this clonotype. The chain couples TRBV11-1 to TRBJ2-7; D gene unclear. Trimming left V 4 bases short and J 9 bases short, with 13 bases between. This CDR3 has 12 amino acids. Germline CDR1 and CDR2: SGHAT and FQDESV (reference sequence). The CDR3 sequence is CASSSPTLGQYF. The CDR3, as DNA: TGTGCCAGCAGCTCCCCAACCCTGGGGCAGTACTTC.

The CDR3: CASSQDSGLAGTYEQYF. CDR3 nucleotide sequence: TGTGCCAGCAGCCAAGATTCCGGACTAGCGGGAACCTACGAGCAGTACTTC. The chain employs TRBV4-2 and TRBJ2-7; 12 bases fit TRBD2. The V gene's germline CDR1 is LGHNA and CDR2 YNFKEQ. The trim removed 0 bases at V and 2 bases at J, leaving 5 bases unmatched. This CDR3 has 17 residues.

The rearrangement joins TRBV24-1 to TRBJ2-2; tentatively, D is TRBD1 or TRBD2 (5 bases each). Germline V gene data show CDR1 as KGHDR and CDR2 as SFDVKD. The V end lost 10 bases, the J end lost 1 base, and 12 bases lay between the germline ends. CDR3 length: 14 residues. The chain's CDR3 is CATAGTGNTGELFF. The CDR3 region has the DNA TGTGCCACTGCCGGGACGGGGAACACCGGGGAGCTGTTTTTT.

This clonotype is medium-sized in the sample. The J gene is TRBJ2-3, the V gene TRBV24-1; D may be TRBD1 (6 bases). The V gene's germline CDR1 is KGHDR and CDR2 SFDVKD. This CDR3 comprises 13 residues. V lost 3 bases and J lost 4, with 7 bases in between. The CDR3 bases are TGTGCCACCAGTGATCCAGGGGCAGATACGCAGTATTTT. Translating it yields CATSDPGADTQYF.

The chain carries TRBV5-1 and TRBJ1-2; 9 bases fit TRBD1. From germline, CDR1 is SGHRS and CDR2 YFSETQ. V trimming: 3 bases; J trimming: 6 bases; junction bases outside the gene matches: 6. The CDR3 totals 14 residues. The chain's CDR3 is CASSSQQGAHGYTF. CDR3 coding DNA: TGCGCCAGCAGCTCCCAACAGGGGGCCCATGGCTACACCTTC.

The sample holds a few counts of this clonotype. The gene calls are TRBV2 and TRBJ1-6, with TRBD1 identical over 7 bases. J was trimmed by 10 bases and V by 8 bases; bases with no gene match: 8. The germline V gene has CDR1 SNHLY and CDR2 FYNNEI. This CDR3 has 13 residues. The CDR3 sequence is CASGDRARSPLHF. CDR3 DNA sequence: TGTGCCAGCGGCGACAGGGCGAGATCACCCCTCCACTTT. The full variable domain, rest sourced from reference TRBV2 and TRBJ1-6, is EPEVTQTPSHQVTQMGQEVILRCVPISNHLYFYWYRQILGQKVEFLVSFYNNEISEKSEIFDDQFSVERPDGSNFTLKIRSTKLEDSAMYFCASGDRARSPLHFGNGTRLTVT.